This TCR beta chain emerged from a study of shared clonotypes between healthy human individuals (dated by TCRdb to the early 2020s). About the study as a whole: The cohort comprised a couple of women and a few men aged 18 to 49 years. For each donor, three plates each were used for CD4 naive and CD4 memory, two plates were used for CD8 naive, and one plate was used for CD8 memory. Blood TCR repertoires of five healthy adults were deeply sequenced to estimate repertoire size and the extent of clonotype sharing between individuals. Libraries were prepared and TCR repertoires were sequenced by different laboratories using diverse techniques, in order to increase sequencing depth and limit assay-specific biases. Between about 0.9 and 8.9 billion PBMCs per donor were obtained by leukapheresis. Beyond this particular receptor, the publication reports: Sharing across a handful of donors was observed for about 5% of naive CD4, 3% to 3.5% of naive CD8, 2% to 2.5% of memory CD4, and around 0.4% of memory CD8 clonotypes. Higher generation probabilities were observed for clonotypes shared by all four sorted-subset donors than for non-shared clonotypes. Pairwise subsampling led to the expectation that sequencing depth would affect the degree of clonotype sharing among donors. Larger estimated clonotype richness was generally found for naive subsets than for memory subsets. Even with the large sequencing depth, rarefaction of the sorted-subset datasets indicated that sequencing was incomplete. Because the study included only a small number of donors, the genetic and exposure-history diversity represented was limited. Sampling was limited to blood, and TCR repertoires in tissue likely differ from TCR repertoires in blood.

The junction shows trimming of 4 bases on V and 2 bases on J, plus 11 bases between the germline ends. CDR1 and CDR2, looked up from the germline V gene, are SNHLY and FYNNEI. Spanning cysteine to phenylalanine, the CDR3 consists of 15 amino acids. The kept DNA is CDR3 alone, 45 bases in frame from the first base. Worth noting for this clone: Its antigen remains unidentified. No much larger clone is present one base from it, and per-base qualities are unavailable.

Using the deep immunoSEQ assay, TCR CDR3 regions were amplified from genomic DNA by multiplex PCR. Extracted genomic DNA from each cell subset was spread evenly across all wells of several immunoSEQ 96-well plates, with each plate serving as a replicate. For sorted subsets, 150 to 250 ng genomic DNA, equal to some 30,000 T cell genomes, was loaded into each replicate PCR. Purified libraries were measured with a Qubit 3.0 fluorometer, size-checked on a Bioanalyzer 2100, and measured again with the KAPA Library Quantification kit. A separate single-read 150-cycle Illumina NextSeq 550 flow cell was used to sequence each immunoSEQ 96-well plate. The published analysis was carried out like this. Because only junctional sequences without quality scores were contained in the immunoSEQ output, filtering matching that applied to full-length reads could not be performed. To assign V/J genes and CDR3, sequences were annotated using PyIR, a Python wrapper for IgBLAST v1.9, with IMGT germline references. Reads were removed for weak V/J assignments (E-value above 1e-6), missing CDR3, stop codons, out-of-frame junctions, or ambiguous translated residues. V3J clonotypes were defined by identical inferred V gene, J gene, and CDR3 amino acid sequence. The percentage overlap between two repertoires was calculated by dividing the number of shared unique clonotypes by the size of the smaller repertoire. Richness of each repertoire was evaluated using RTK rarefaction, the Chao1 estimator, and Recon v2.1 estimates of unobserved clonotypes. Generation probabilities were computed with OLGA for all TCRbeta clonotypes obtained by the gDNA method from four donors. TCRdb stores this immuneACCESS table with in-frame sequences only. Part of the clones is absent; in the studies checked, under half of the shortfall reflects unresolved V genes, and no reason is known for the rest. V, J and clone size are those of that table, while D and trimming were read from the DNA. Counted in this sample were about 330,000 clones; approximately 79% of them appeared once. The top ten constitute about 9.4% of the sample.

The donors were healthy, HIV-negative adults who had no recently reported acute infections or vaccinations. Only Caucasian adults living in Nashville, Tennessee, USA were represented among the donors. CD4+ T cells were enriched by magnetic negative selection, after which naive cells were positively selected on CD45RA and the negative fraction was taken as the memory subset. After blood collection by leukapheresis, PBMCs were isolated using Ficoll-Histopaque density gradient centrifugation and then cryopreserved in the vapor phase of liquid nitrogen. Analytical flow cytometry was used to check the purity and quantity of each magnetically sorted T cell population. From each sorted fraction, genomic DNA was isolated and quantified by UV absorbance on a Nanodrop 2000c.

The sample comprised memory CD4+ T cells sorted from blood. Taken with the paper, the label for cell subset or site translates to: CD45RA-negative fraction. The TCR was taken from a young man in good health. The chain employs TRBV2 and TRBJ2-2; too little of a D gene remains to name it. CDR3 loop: CASSGLVANTGELFF. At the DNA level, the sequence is TGTGCCAGCAGTGGTCTGGTTGCAAACACCGGGGAGCTGTTTTTT. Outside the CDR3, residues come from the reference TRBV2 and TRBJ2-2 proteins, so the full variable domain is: EPEVTQTPSHQVTQMGQEVILRCVPISNHLYFYWYRQILGQKVEFLVSFYNNEISEKSEIFDDQFSVERPDGSNFTLKIRSTKLEDSAMYFCASSGLVANTGELFFGEGSRLTVL.